This T cell receptor beta chain came from a study of neoadjuvant anti-PD-1 for oral cavity cancer (dated by TCRdb to about 2021). Regarding the complete study: Before undergoing curative-intent surgical resection, most patients got three to four biweekly nivolumab doses at 3 mg/kg. Patients without progression received a fourth nivolumab dose around day 43 and underwent definitive surgical resection on days 50-56. Under RECIST 1.1, patients with complete response, partial response or stable disease were classed as responders, and patients with progression were classed as non-responders. The parent correlative cohort had around 11 patients and a response rate of 30% to 35%.

For deep sequencing, PBMC libraries mostly used around 470 ng of input genomic DNA, with six replicates for each sample. The immunoSEQ hsTCRbeta kit was used to prepare TCRbeta libraries, following the manufacturer's instructions. The finished libraries were brought together in one pool at approximately 3.1 nM, which was then read using an Illumina NovaSeq 6000 S4 flow cell. Turning to the authors' computational methods: The immunoSEQ Analyzer was used for raw data preprocessing and quality control. The analysis was limited to productive rearrangements, and each clonotype was defined by a unique CDR3 amino acid sequence. Using the R package tcR, the researchers computed the Gini-Simpson index as their estimate of repertoire clonality. Student's t test was used to compare Gini indices, while Pearson correlation assessed associations with tumor size change. Sourced from immuneACCESS, this table was stored by TCRdb with only in-frame sequences that have V and J called. A share of the clones is absent; for the studies checked, an unresolved V gene accounts for under half, and the remainder has no known explanation. V, J and clone size reflect that table, while D and trimming were determined from the DNA. In all, the sample holds 75,000 or so clones, and approximately 80% of those were seen once. The top ten constitute about 2.9% of the sample.

Read against the paper, the sample's time point label means: before neoadjuvant nivolumab. Patients were newly diagnosed with stage II-IVA oral cavity squamous cell carcinoma and had received no prior systemic or radiation treatment. The cohort was made up of patients with locally advanced, HPV-negative oral cavity squamous cell carcinoma. Peripheral blood mononuclear cells were analyzed directly and were not maintained or expanded in culture. The samples were drawn from a longitudinal correlative study tied to a single-arm phase II trial testing neoadjuvant nivolumab in oral cavity squamous cell carcinoma. Subject-matched pre- and post-treatment PBMCs and tumors from three responders and three non-responders were subjected to genomic DNA-based TCRbeta sequencing. Peripheral blood mononuclear cells were collected before nivolumab treatment and again after treatment, at the time of surgery. Genomic DNA was isolated from PBMCs using the Maxwell RSC DNA from Cells kit.

A remark on this clone: Its binding antigen is unknown. The record has no base qualities; no much larger clone is one base away.

General findings and caveats noted by the study authors: Only a few patients per response group were included in the TCR analyses, and larger cohorts for validation were called for by the authors. After neoadjuvant nivolumab, non-responders showed significantly higher T cell clonality (Gini index) in PBMCs than responders did. Higher pretreatment blood Treg/Th17 ratios correlated with both higher pretreatment blood TCRbeta clonality and lower post-treatment tumor TCRbeta clonality.

This TCR was recovered from a person aged 35-79 years with oral cavity squamous cell carcinoma. The source material was PBMCs, sampled before nivolumab (anti-PD-1) treatment.

The sequenced DNA is TGTGCCAGCAGTGAAGCTCGACACATTCAGTACTTC. Its protein product is CASSEARHIQYF. Recombination linked TRBV2 to TRBJ2-4, with the D gene too uncertain to name. The trim is 0 bases for V and 8 bases for J, with a gap of 5 bases between the germline ends. From a lookup of the germline V gene, CDR1 and CDR2 are SNHLY and FYNNEI. There are 12 amino acids in the CDR3, from cysteine to phenylalanine inclusive. Of the read, only the CDR3 DNA is kept; its 36 bases are in frame from base 1.